This TCR beta chain was profiled in a study of blood T cell repertoires in COVID-19. Study as a whole: T cells, B-cell-depleted T cells, or PBMCs supplied cDNA or gDNA.

Assay used: immunoSEQ multiplex PCR; TCRdb lists only in-frame clones, some missing. This table holds approximately 160,000 clones, roughly 84% found once. The source is a man aged 55 to 70 who had recovered from COVID-19. Specimen: peripheral blood.

CDR3 region: CASSPGTGALEQYF. The CDR3 DNA reads TGCGCCAGCAGCCCGGGGACAGGGGCCCTCGAGCAGTACTTC. The genes are TRBV5-1 and TRBJ2-7; TRBD1 matches at 10 bases. CDR1 and CDR2 from the germline V gene are SGHRS and YFSETQ. With 4 bases clipped from V and 6 bases from J, the junction kept 7 bases outside the gene matches. This CDR3 is built from 14 residues. Filled out from reference TRBV5-1 and TRBJ2-7, the complete variable domain reads KAGVTQTPRYLIKTRGQQVTLSCSPISGHRSVSWYQQTPGQGLQFLFEYFSETQRNKGNFPGRFSGRQFSNSRSEMNVSTLELGDSALYLCASSPGTGALEQYFGPGTRLTVT.